What follows are 27 T cell receptor beta chains derived from one specimen sequenced in a study of neurological immune-mediated disorders. Each CDR3 protein gets one entry after TCRdb re-called the 5' RACE reads with MiXCR. The table lists about 53,000 distinct CDR3 sequences, roughly 15% of them singletons, with approximately 4% in the top ten. The sequencing sample was made of PBMCs. These TCRs come from a man aged 60 to 75 in good health.

This clonotype was counted a single time. The CDR3 does not close with the conserved phenylalanine or tryptophan, likely indicating a read error. V gene TRBV5-1 combines with J gene TRBJ2-1; tentatively, D is TRBD1 (6 bases). The CDR3 sequence is 14 residues long. Deletions cut 3 bases from V and 5 bases from J, with 12 bases between. Per the germline V gene, CDR1 is SGHRS and CDR2 is YFSETQ. The CDR3 sequence is CASSYRVENNEQFL. CDR3 DNA: TGCGCCAGCAGCTACAGGGTGGAGAACAATGAGCAGTTCCTC.

Regarding this clonotype: With a much larger clone just one base away, this may be a read error. CDR3 protein: CSVASATEAFF. The CDR3 nucleotides read TGCAGCGTTGCTAGTGCCACTGAAGCTTTCTTT. This chain joins TRBV29-1 and TRBJ1-1; unclear D gene. Looked up from germline, CDR1 is SQVTM and CDR2 is ANQGSEA. The CDR3 is made up of 11 amino acids. V gave up 4 bases and J gave up 4 bases, with 7 bases separating them.

V usage is TRBV10-3 and J usage is TRBJ1-5, with D uncertain. V lost 3 bases to trimming and J lost 3 bases, with 18 bases between them. Looked up from germline, CDR1 is ENHRY and CDR2 is SYGVKD. This CDR3 spans 17 amino acids. The CDR3 region is CAISDRLTRGYNQPQHF. The CDR3 DNA reads as TGTGCCATCAGTGACCGGTTGACCCGAGGGTACAATCAGCCCCAGCATTTT.

Many counts were recorded for this clonotype. J is TRBJ2-6 and V is TRBV5-8, with 11 bases that match TRBD1. The CDR3 has 18 amino acids. Germline V gene lookup returns CDR1 SGHTS and CDR2 YDEGEE. V gave up 2 bases and J gave up 1 base; unmatched junction bases: 5. CDR3 protein: CASSFGQGATSGANVLTF. In DNA form, the CDR3 reads TGTGCCAGCAGCTTCGGACAGGGGGCAACTTCTGGGGCCAACGTCCTGACTTTC.

This chain connects TRBV28 to TRBJ2-7; D is possibly TRBD2 (6 bases). Trimming stripped 8 bases from V and 0 bases from J, with 11 bases between. The V gene's germline CDR1 is MDHEN and CDR2 SYDVKM. The CDR3 runs to 13 residues. The CDR3 reads CASGRTSSYEQYF. The CDR3 DNA follows: TGTGCCAGCGGGAGGACGAGCTCCTACGAGCAGTACTTC.

Relative to its sample, this clonotype is medium-sized. The V and J genes are TRBV7-9 and TRBJ2-7, with D perhaps TRBD1 (5 bases). Trimming stripped 5 bases from V and 9 bases from J, with 17 bases between. Germline V gene sequence: CDR1 SEHNR, CDR2 FQNEAQ (reference sequence). The CDR3 consists of 13 residues. Here the CDR3 reads CASSTQGPGGQYF. DNA for the CDR3: TGTGCCAGCAGCACGCAGGGCCCCGGCGGGCAGTACTTC.

This clonotype was picked up many times. The chain is built from TRBV5-5 and TRBJ2-3; D remains ambiguous. Looked up from germline, CDR1 is SGHKS and CDR2 is YYEKEE (reference sequence). V was cut by 2 bases and J by 3 bases, with 13 bases left in between. There are 15 residues in the CDR3. The CDR3 here is CASSLEGLPTDTQYF. The CDR3 DNA sequence: TGTGCCAGCAGCTTAGAAGGGCTACCAACAGATACGCAGTATTTT.

This clonotype was found many times. This chain connects TRBV7-2 to TRBJ2-3; D is possibly TRBD2 (6 bases). The CDR3 totals 14 residues. Germline loops: CDR1 SGHTA, CDR2 FQGNSA. The ends were cut back, 7 bases at V and 1 base at J, with 12 bases in the middle. CDR3 DNA sequence: TGTGCCAGCACGACGGCTAGCGGCACAGATACGCAGTATTTT. Residues: CASTTASGTDTQYF.

In its sample, this clonotype was seen many times. Here the CDR3 reads CSARPGYGFSNQPQHF. CDR3 in DNA: TGCAGTGCTAGACCCGGGTACGGGTTCAGCAATCAGCCCCAGCATTTT. The rearrangement links TRBV20-1 to TRBJ1-5; no reliable D call. Trimming pared 2 bases from V and 1 base from J, leaving 15 bases between. This CDR3 comprises 16 residues. Germline V gene data show CDR1 as DFQATT and CDR2 as SNEGSKA (reference sequence).

This clonotype was seen ten or more times. This chain connects TRBV5-1 to TRBJ1-1; possible D gene TRBD1, 5 bases. The V end was cut by 0 bases, the J end by 5 bases, with 14 bases between. Germline assignment: CDR1 SGHRS and CDR2 YFSETQ. The CDR3 has 15 amino acids. The DNA for the CDR3 is TGCGCCAGCAGCTTGGGACAGTGGGTGGGTACTGAAGCTTTCTTT. This sequence encodes CASSLGQWVGTEAFF.

Note on this clonotype: A much more abundant neighbour one base away suggests this may be a read error. V and J are TRBV5-1 and TRBJ2-3; 11 positions agree with TRBD2. Germline-derived CDR1 and CDR2 are SGHRS and YFSETQ. The CDR3 is 15 amino acids. V shed 7 bases and J 4 bases; nucleotides not matched to a gene: 8. For the CDR3, the DNA is TGCGCCAGCTGCGCTTCTAGCGGGGGGTCAGATACGCAGTATTTT. Protein product: CASCASSGGSDTQYF.

This clonotype was found many times. The V and J genes are TRBV9 and TRBJ2-1; 9 positions match TRBD2. Trimming removed 0 bases from V and 8 bases from J; junction bases left unmatched: 12. This CDR3 region has 17 residues. Germline lookup yields CDR1 SGDLS and CDR2 YYNGEE. The CDR3 here is CASSVGASGKLRDEQFF. CDR3 coding DNA: TGTGCCAGCAGCGTAGGGGCTAGCGGGAAACTACGGGATGAGCAGTTCTTC.

This clonotype is medium-sized. This chain joins TRBV7-2 and TRBJ2-5; D not resolved. V lost 0 bases and J 2 bases, leaving 10 bases between the germline ends. There are 15 residues in the CDR3. Germline lookup yields CDR1 SGHTA and CDR2 FQGNSA. Here the CDR3 reads CASSLAPGRQETQYF. In nucleotides, the CDR3 is TGTGCCAGCAGCTTAGCCCCCGGACGACAAGAGACCCAGTACTTC.

The table lists this clonotype with many counts. This chain links TRBV9 with TRBJ2-1, with 7 nucleotides matching TRBD2. The CDR3 spans 16 residues. Germline V CDR1 and CDR2: SGDLS, YYNGEE. V lost 3 bases to trimming and J lost 9 bases; unmatched junction nucleotides: 15. The CDR3 region has the DNA TGTGCCAGCAGCGGACGGACTAGTCGGGAGCTTGGTGAGCAGTTCTTC. Its protein is CASSGRTSRELGEQFF.

This clonotype has ten or more counts. The V gene is TRBV5-1, the J gene TRBJ2-2; D could derive from TRBD1 or TRBD2 (5 bases each). This CDR3 is 16 amino acids long. Germline V gene data show CDR1 as SGHRS and CDR2 as YFSETQ. V gave up 4 bases and J gave up 1 base, with 14 bases separating them. The CDR3 DNA is TGCGCCAGCAGCCTGGACGGGACCCTGAACACCGGGGAGCTGTTTTTT. As protein: CASSLDGTLNTGELFF.

This clonotype is categorized as medium-sized. The chain carries TRBV7-9 and TRBJ1-1; TRBD1 might be the D (6 bases). Trimming left V 5 bases short and J 0 bases short, with 13 bases between. The CDR3 covers 15 residues. CDR1 is SEHNR and CDR2 is FQNEAQ in the germline V gene (reference sequence). The CDR3 sequence: CASSPRGDMNTEAFF. CDR3 DNA: TGTGCCAGCAGCCCGAGGGGGGACATGAACACTGAAGCTTTCTTT.

This clonotype was picked up many times. The chain employs TRBV7-2 and TRBJ2-7; maybe TRBD2 (6 bases). CDR1 SGHTA and CDR2 FQGNSA come from the germline V gene. The V end was cut by 3 bases, the J end by 4 bases, with 7 bases between. The CDR3 consists of 12 residues. The CDR3 loop reads CASSFSGYEQYF. The CDR3, as DNA: TGTGCCAGCAGCTTTAGCGGTTACGAGCAGTACTTC.

This clonotype has a handful of counts. V and J are TRBV29-1 and TRBJ2-3; a possible D gene is TRBD2 (6 bases). The V and J ends lost 1 base and 1 base respectively, with 12 bases between them. Germline V gene data show CDR1 as SQVTM and CDR2 as ANQGSEA. CDR3 length: 15 residues. The CDR3 DNA is TGCAGCGTTGAAGGGAGGCCGGGGGGCACAGATACGCAGTATTTT. This sequence encodes CSVEGRPGGTDTQYF.

This clonotype was seen at least ten times. The chain carries TRBV18 and TRBJ2-1; D ambiguous. Trimming removed 3 bases from V and 5 bases from J, with 17 bases in between. CDR3 length: 16 amino acids. Germline V gene lookup returns CDR1 KGHSH and CDR2 LQKENI. CDR3 in DNA: TGTGCCAGCTCACCGGAGCGTGAGGTGGCAAACAATGAGCAGTTCTTC. Protein: CASSPEREVANNEQFF.

The chain employs TRBV5-1 and TRBJ2-7; TRBD1 aligns across 7 bases. Per germline, CDR1 SGHRS and CDR2 YFSETQ. The CDR3 is 14 amino acids. V trimming: 3 bases; J trimming: 4 bases; junction bases outside the gene matches: 7. CDR3 amino acids: CASSYGTEGYEQYF. The DNA of the CDR3 is TGCGCCAGCAGCTACGGGACAGAGGGTTACGAGCAGTACTTC. Drawing the rest from reference TRBV5-1 and TRBJ2-7, the complete variable domain is KAGVTQTPRYLIKTRGQQVTLSCSPISGHRSVSWYQQTPGQGLQFLFEYFSETQRNKGNFPGRFSGRQFSNSRSEMNVSTLELGDSALYLCASSYGTEGYEQYFGPGTRLTVT.

The sample holds many counts of this clonotype. The chain links TRBV28 to TRBJ1-2, with a possible D match to TRBD1 (5 bases). V was shortened by 5 bases and J by 4 bases, with 8 bases between the two germline ends. The CDR3 totals 12 residues. The V gene's germline CDR1 is MDHEN and CDR2 SYDVKM. This chain's CDR3 is CASSVDSYGYTF. DNA for the CDR3: TGTGCCAGCAGTGTTGACAGCTATGGCTACACCTTC.

This clonotype came up many times. J is TRBJ1-6 and V is TRBV20-1; D call uncertain. The germline V gene encodes CDR1 DFQATT and CDR2 SNEGSKA (reference sequence). This CDR3 comprises 14 residues. The V and J ends lost 0 bases and 0 bases respectively, with 3 bases between them. The CDR3 DNA reads TGCAGTGCTAGAGAAGACTCCTATAATTCACCCCTCCACTTT. Residues: CSAREDSYNSPLHF.

Ten or more counts support this clonotype. The rearrangement uses TRBV11-2 and TRBJ2-1; no clear D. CDR1 is SGHAT and CDR2 is FQNNGV in the germline V gene. Deletions cut 1 base from V and 0 bases from J, with 1 base between. This CDR3 is built from 13 residues. This chain's CDR3 is CASSLGSYNEQFF. In DNA, the CDR3 is TGTGCCAGCAGCTTAGGCTCCTACAATGAGCAGTTCTTC.

This clonotype was counted at least ten times. The genes are TRBV5-1 and TRBJ1-2; 8 nucleotides line up with TRBD1. With V trimmed by 4 bases and J by 1 base, 9 bases remained unmatched. The CDR3 loop spans 16 amino acids. Germline V gives CDR1 SGHRS, CDR2 YFSETQ. The CDR3 protein is CASSIGQGNFNYGYTF. CDR3 bases: TGCGCCAGCAGCATAGGACAGGGAAATTTTAACTATGGCTACACCTTC.

This clonotype was observed many times. This chain connects TRBV5-6 to TRBJ2-7, with a tentative D call TRBD1 (6 bases). Trimming stripped 3 bases from V and 6 bases from J, with 13 bases between. The CDR3 extends over 13 amino acids. Germline V gives CDR1 SGHDT, CDR2 YYEEEE. The DNA of the CDR3 is TGTGCCAGCAGCTCCTACAGGGTAAGCGAGCAGTACTTC. Translation: CASSSYRVSEQYF.

The table lists this clonotype with many counts. This chain links TRBV3-1 with TRBJ2-5, with 8 bases that match TRBD1. Germline values: CDR1 LGHDT, CDR2 YNNKEL (reference sequence). This CDR3 is 14 amino acids long. Losses at the gene ends were 5 bases for V and 3 bases for J; bases not matched to a gene: 5. This chain's CDR3 is CASSEGQVEETQYF. The CDR3 DNA follows: TGTGCCAGCAGCGAGGGACAGGTGGAAGAGACCCAGTACTTC.

This clonotype was picked up many times. The chain is built from TRBV20-1 and TRBJ1-6; D is undetermined. Germline CDR1 reads DFQATT; CDR2 reads SNEGSKA (reference sequence). Trimming cost V 4 bases and J 7 bases, with 11 bases left between them. There are 13 residues in the CDR3. CDR3 bases: TGCAGTGCTACCCGGACCCGAAATTCACCCCTCCACTTT. Protein sequence: CSATRTRNSPLHF.